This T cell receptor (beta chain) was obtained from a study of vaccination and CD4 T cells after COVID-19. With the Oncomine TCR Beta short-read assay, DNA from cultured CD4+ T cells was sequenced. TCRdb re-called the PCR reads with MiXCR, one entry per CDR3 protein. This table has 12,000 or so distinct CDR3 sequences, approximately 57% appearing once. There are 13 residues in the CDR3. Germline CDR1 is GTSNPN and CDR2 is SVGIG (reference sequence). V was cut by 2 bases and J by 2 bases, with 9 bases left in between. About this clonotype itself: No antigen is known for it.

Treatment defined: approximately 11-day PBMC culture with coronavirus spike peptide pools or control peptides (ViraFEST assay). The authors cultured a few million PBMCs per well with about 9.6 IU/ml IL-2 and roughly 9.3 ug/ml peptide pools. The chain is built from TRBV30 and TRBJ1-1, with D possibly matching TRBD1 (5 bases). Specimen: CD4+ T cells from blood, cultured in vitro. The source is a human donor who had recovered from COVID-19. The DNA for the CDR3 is TGTGCCTGGAGTAGAGACAGTAACACTGAAGCTTTCTTT. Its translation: CAWSRDSNTEAFF.